A single sample is the source of the 6 T cell receptor beta chains below, sequenced in a study of control samples from healthy donors and cancer patients. Sequenced by immunoSEQ multiplex PCR; TCRdb stores in-frame clones only, minus some. The repertoire has 120,000 to 150,000 clones, 91% of them found once; the top ten carry roughly 3.1%. Material for sequencing was blood. All receptors derive from a man younger than 45 in good health.

This chain uses TRBV5-6 with TRBJ1-6, with no clear D. Trimming took off 0 bases at V and 10 bases at J, with 14 bases between the two ends. Germline CDR1 SGHDT, CDR2 YYEEEE. The CDR3 loop spans 15 amino acids. The CDR3 is CASSLAGPRGSPLHF. The CDR3 nucleotides are TGTGCCAGCAGCTTGGCTGGGCCTAGAGGGTCACCCCTCCACTTT.

The chain uses TRBV12-3 or TRBV12-4 and TRBJ2-7, with TRBD1 as a possible D gene (6 bases). Trimming removed 3 bases at V and 5 bases at J, with 11 bases between. There are 13 residues in the CDR3. The CDR3 reads CASSFQGSHEQYF. The CDR3 nucleotides are TGTGCCAGCAGTTTTCAGGGGTCCCACGAGCAGTACTTC.

V usage is TRBV20-1 and J usage is TRBJ1-1; D not resolved. V shed 0 bases and J shed 7 bases, with 6 bases lying between them. Per the germline V gene, CDR1 is DFQATT and CDR2 is SNEGSKA (reference sequence). The CDR3 is 11 residues long. The CDR3 bases are TGCAGTGCTAGAGAACAGAGTGAAGCTTTCTTT. Translating it yields CSAREQSEAFF.

V gene TRBV27 combines with J gene TRBJ1-1, with TRBD1 matching over 7 bases. Losses at the gene ends were 2 bases for V and 7 bases for J; bases not matched to a gene: 4. Germline V gene data show CDR1 as MNHEY and CDR2 as SMNVEV (reference sequence). The CDR3 contains 13 residues. For the CDR3, the DNA is TGTGCCAGCAGTTTAAGGGGGACAGATGAAGCTTTCTTT. Translated: CASSLRGTDEAFF.

The chain couples TRBV27 to TRBJ1-4; D is uncertain. This CDR3 is 16 amino acids long. Between the trimmed V and J ends, which lost 1 base and 4 bases, there was a span of 13 bases. Germline V CDR1 and CDR2: MNHEY, SMNVEV (reference sequence). In nucleotides, the CDR3 is TGTGCCAGCAGTTTATTCCCGACGTTGATTAATGAAAAACTGTTTTTT. Translation: CASSLFPTLINEKLFF.

This rearrangement joins TRBV3-1 (or the pseudogene TRBV3-2) to TRBJ1-2, with D possibly TRBD1 on 6 matching bases. Trimming shortened V by 4 bases and J by 7 bases, and 16 bases separated the two germline ends. CDR1 LGHDT and CDR2 YNNKEL come from the germline V gene (reference sequence). The CDR3 is made up of 14 amino acids. The CDR3: CASSPSGQSPGYTF. Here the CDR3 DNA reads TGTGCCAGCAGCCCGTCTGGACAGTCACCTGGCTACACCTTC.